This entry lists 28 T cell receptor beta chains sequenced from one sample in a study of T cell repertoires in cytomegalovirus infection. TCRdb recomputed calls from the reads with MiXCR, one row per CDR3 protein. The table includes some 700,000 distinct CDR3 sequences, under 40% detected once. Specimen: PBMCs. The receptors were sampled from a human donor in good health (CMV status not recorded). Some clones in this sample may be carry-over from other donors' samples.

The rearrangement uses TRBV29-1 and TRBJ2-7, with 7 bases matching TRBD2. The CDR3 has 13 amino acids. The V segment lost 7 bases and the J segment 5 bases; nucleotides outside the gene matches: 11. Germline V gene lookup returns CDR1 SQVTM and CDR2 ANQGSEA. CDR3 residues: CSAQREVNDEQYF. CDR3 DNA sequence: TGCAGCGCCCAGCGGGAAGTGAACGACGAGCAGTACTTC.

V gene TRBV27 combines with J gene TRBJ1-5, with D perhaps TRBD1 (6 bases). CDR3 size: 16 residues. Germline lookup yields CDR1 MNHEY and CDR2 SMNVEV (reference sequence). V lost 5 bases, J lost 2 bases, and 16 bases lay in between. This chain's CDR3 is CASSPAPGDGNQPQHF. CDR3 nucleotide sequence: TGTGCCAGCAGTCCGGCCCCAGGGGACGGCAATCAGCCCCAGCATTTT.

This clonotype was recorded a few times. The CDR3 DNA reads as TGTGCCAGCTCACCAATTCCTAAGGACCACACAGATACGCAGTATTTT. Amino acid sequence: CASSPIPKDHTDTQYF. The chain couples TRBV18 to TRBJ2-3, with unresolved D. CDR3 length equals 16 residues. Germline CDR1 reads KGHSH; CDR2 reads LQKENI. Trimming pared 2 bases from V and 2 bases from J, leaving 14 bases between.

The gene calls are TRBV12-3 or TRBV12-4 and TRBJ2-7, with 8 nucleotides matching TRBD1. Unmatched junction bases numbered 8, after V lost 4 bases and J lost 3 bases. The CDR3 runs 15 residues. CDR3 bases: TGTGCCAGCAGTTCCAGGACAGGGATCAACTACGAGCAGTACTTC. Residues: CASSSRTGINYEQYF.

This clonotype was seen a few times. The chain couples TRBV27 to TRBJ1-6; D possibly corresponds to TRBD1 (6 bases). The germline V gene has CDR1 MNHEY and CDR2 SMNVEV (reference sequence). With 3 bases removed from V and 10 bases from J, the gap between germline ends came to 25 bases. This CDR3 is 18 amino acids long. CDR3 protein: CASSFFSPRGAAQSPLHF. As DNA, the CDR3 is TGTGCCAGCAGTTTTTTTTCCCCCCGGGGGGCAGCTCAATCACCCCTCCACTTT.

This clonotype has just a few counts. This rearrangement joins TRBV19 to TRBJ2-1, with D possibly being TRBD2 (6 bases). In germline, CDR1 is LNHDA, CDR2 SQIVND (reference sequence). The CDR3 totals 16 residues. V lost 3 bases, J lost 7 bases, and 19 bases lay in between. The CDR3 DNA reads TGTGCCAGTAGTATGCCAGCGGGCTACGAAATGAATGAGCAGTTCTTC. As protein: CASSMPAGYEMNEQFF.

As concerns this clonotype: No conserved phenylalanine or tryptophan ends this CDR3, so it is likely a read error. This chain connects TRBV10-1 to TRBJ2-1; D may correspond to TRBD1 or TRBD2 (5 bases each). Per germline, CDR1 WNHNN and CDR2 SYGVQD (reference sequence). This CDR3 region has 17 residues. Trimming left V 6 bases short and J 8 bases short, with 26 bases between. The CDR3 protein is CASRSGTGDGLRDEQFL. For the CDR3, the DNA is TGCGCCAGCAGGAGTGGGACGGGTGATGGGCTTAGGGATGAGCAGTTCTTA.

This chain uses TRBV29-1 with TRBJ2-7; D is unresolved. CDR1 and CDR2 (germline): SQVTM, ANQGSEA. The CDR3 runs to 12 residues. Deletions cut 4 bases from V and 2 bases from J, with 9 bases between. CDR3 bases: TGCAGCGTTGCGGTCGGCCCCTACGAGCAGTACTTC. It is translated as CSVAVGPYEQYF.

This rearrangement joins TRBV6-6 to TRBJ1-6; D gene ambiguous. CDR1 is MNHNY, CDR2 SVGAGI, per germline (reference sequence). The CDR3 extends over 14 amino acids. V was clipped by 0 bases and J by 7 bases, with 7 bases between them. The DNA for the CDR3 is TGTGCCAGCAGTTACTCTGCTACAAATTCACCCCTCCACTTT. It yields the protein CASSYSATNSPLHF.

V is TRBV20-1 and J is TRBJ2-5; D is ambiguous. Per germline, CDR1 DFQATT and CDR2 SNEGSKA (reference sequence). Trimming removed 6 bases at V and 4 bases at J, with 9 bases between. CDR3 length: 11 residues. The CDR3 DNA follows: TGCAGTGCCGACAATCGAGAGACCCAGTACTTC. It yields the protein CSADNRETQYF.

This clonotype appeared many times. The chain links TRBV7-9 to TRBJ2-3, with 14 bases aligning to TRBD2. This CDR3 has 17 amino acids. J lost 3 bases, V lost 5 bases, and 7 bases had no gene match. The germline V gene encodes CDR1 SEHNR and CDR2 FQNEAQ (reference sequence). The CDR3 reads CASSPWTSGGHTDTQYF. CDR3 coding DNA: TGTGCCAGCAGCCCCTGGACTAGCGGGGGGCATACAGATACGCAGTATTTT.

The table lists this clonotype with a few counts. This chain connects TRBV29-1 to TRBJ2-1; maybe TRBD1 (6 bases). Trimming stripped 5 bases from V and 6 bases from J, with 20 bases between. The CDR3 contains 15 residues. Germline loops: CDR1 SQVTM, CDR2 ANQGSEA. The CDR3 is CSVPPSQGLGNEQFF. CDR3 DNA: TGCAGCGTTCCTCCCTCCCAGGGGTTAGGCAATGAGCAGTTCTTC.

The DNA for the CDR3 is TGTGCCAGCAGCTTAGGGACAGGGGGGATGAACACTGAAGCTTTCTTT. Translating gives CASSLGTGGMNTEAFF. The chain has TRBV7-9 and TRBJ1-1; 10 bases are a match to TRBD1. Trimming removed 1 base from V and 0 bases from J; junction bases left unmatched: 2. The CDR3 runs to 16 residues. Germline CDR1 reads SEHNR; CDR2 reads FQNEAQ (reference sequence).

Only a few counts were recorded for this clonotype. This chain connects TRBV6-5 to TRBJ1-1; D gene uncertain. The CDR3 is made up of 15 amino acids. V was trimmed by 1 base and J by 0 bases, leaving 9 bases between them. Germline V CDR1 and CDR2: MNHEY, SVGAGI. The CDR3 DNA reads as TGTGCCAGCAGTTACTTCGCAGGAATGAACACTGAAGCTTTCTTT. It is translated as CASSYFAGMNTEAFF.

The sample holds a few counts of this clonotype. V and J are TRBV5-6 and TRBJ1-5, with 12 bases aligning to TRBD1. J lost 6 bases, V lost 3 bases, and 4 bases had no gene match. Germline CDR1 SGHDT, CDR2 YYEEEE. This CDR3 spans 15 amino acids. The CDR3 DNA reads TGTGCCAGCAGCTGGGGACAGGGGGCTGGTCAGCCCCAGCATTTT. Protein sequence: CASSWGQGAGQPQHF. The full variable domain, its missing parts supplied by reference TRBV5-6 and TRBJ1-5, is DAGVTQSPTHLIKTRGQQVTLRCSPKSGHDTVSWYQQALGQGPQFIFQYYEEEERQRGNFPDRFSGHQFPNYSSELNVNALLLGDSALYLCASSWGQGAGQPQHFGDGTRLSIL.

The table lists this clonotype with a few counts. V usage is TRBV7-8 and J usage is TRBJ1-2; D is unresolved. This CDR3 has 13 residues. Germline CDR1 reads SGHVS; CDR2 reads FQNEAQ. V gave up 5 bases and J gave up 1 base, with 8 bases separating them. The CDR3 coding sequence is TGTGCCAGCAGCCCCCGACATAACTATGGCTACACCTTC. This sequence encodes CASSPRHNYGYTF.

This rearrangement joins TRBV2 to TRBJ1-3; weak D call: TRBD1 (6 bases). The CDR3 loop spans 14 amino acids. Trimming shortened V by 8 bases and J by 0 bases, and 11 bases separated the two germline ends. The germline gives CDR1 SNHLY, CDR2 FYNNEI. CDR3 DNA: TGTGCCAGCTTGCAGGGGTACTCTGGAAACACCATATATTTT. It translates to CASLQGYSGNTIYF.

The J gene is TRBJ2-5, the V gene TRBV25-1, with unresolved D. The CDR3 contains 14 residues. The V end was cut by 0 bases, the J end by 4 bases, with 9 bases between. Germline-derived CDR1 and CDR2 are MGHDK and SYGVNS. DNA of the CDR3: TGTGCCAGCAGTGAATACCATCGATTAGAGACCCAGTACTTC. Protein: CASSEYHRLETQYF.

This clonotype was counted ten times or more. This chain joins TRBV7-8 and TRBJ2-1; D remains ambiguous. In germline, CDR1 is SGHVS, CDR2 FQNEAQ. Trimming removed 0 bases from V and 8 bases from J, with 8 bases in between. CDR3 length: 13 amino acids. The chain's CDR3 is CASSLAVADEQFF. In DNA form, the CDR3 reads TGTGCCAGCAGCTTAGCGGTGGCCGATGAGCAGTTCTTC.

This clonotype occurred a few times. This chain connects TRBV19 to TRBJ2-1, with D possibly TRBD2 on 5 matching bases. Trimming pared 2 bases from V and 0 bases from J, leaving 14 bases between. The germline gives CDR1 LNHDA, CDR2 SQIVND (reference sequence). This CDR3 contains 17 residues. CDR3 DNA: TGTGCCAGTAGTATAACGGGCGGGCCGAGCTCCTACAATGAGCAGTTCTTC. It specifies CASSITGGPSSYNEQFF.

The rearrangement links TRBV7-3 to TRBJ2-1; D is unclear. Germline V gives CDR1 SGHTA, CDR2 FQGTGA. The germline V and J ends were trimmed by 4 bases and 8 bases, with 12 bases remaining between them. The CDR3 totals 13 residues. The CDR3 sequence: CASSSVVWDEQFF. The CDR3 bases are TGTGCCAGCAGCTCCGTCGTATGGGATGAGCAGTTCTTC.

V gene TRBV12-3 or TRBV12-4 combines with J gene TRBJ2-5, with 8 bases fitting TRBD1. The CDR3 runs 13 residues. J gave up 5 bases and V 6 bases, and 5 bases lay outside the gene matches. DNA of the CDR3: TGTGCCAGCAGGCCGGACAGGGACGAGACCCAGTACTTC. This encodes CASRPDRDETQYF.

The genes are TRBV27 and TRBJ2-1; 7 bases align to TRBD1. CDR1 is MNHEY and CDR2 is SMNVEV in the germline V gene (reference sequence). The CDR3 extends over 14 amino acids. V shed 10 bases and J 2 bases; nucleotides not matched to a gene: 8. The CDR3 protein is CANRDRETYNEQFF. In DNA, the CDR3 is TGTGCCAACCGAGACAGGGAAACCTACAATGAGCAGTTCTTC.

This clonotype was seen many times. The V and J genes are TRBV7-6 and TRBJ2-1; no reliable D call. With 2 bases removed from V and 7 bases from J, the gap between germline ends came to 3 bases. CDR1 is SGHVS, CDR2 FNYEAQ, per germline. The CDR3 extends over 11 amino acids. Here the CDR3 reads CASSLKNEQFF. In DNA form, the CDR3 reads TGTGCCAGCAGCTTAAAGAATGAGCAGTTCTTC.

J is TRBJ2-2 and V is TRBV27, with D perhaps TRBD2 (6 bases). Per the germline V gene, CDR1 is MNHEY and CDR2 is SMNVEV (reference sequence). This CDR3 is built from 14 residues. V was shortened by 11 bases and J by 1 base, with 14 bases between the two germline ends. The CDR3 DNA sequence: TGTGCCGCGGCGGGGCGAGGGAACACCGGGGAGCTGTTTTTT. It codes for CAAAGRGNTGELFF.

The V and J genes are TRBV2 and TRBJ1-5, with a tentative D call TRBD1 (5 bases). V dropped 7 bases and J dropped 0 bases, with 25 bases sitting between them. Germline V gene lookup returns CDR1 SNHLY and CDR2 FYNNEI. The CDR3 extends over 19 amino acids. The CDR3 protein is CASTLSRGSVNPSNQPQHF. The CDR3 DNA is TGTGCCAGCACCCTATCGCGGGGGTCTGTAAACCCTAGCAATCAGCCCCAGCATTTT.

This clonotype appeared a few times. The chain is built from TRBV29-1 and TRBJ1-5, with D perhaps TRBD1 (6 bases). Trimming stripped 5 bases from V and 8 bases from J, with 16 bases between. This CDR3 region has 13 residues. The germline V gene has CDR1 SQVTM and CDR2 ANQGSEA. CDR3: CSVTNRVEEPQHF. CDR3 sequence (DNA): TGCAGCGTTACTAACAGGGTTGAGGAGCCCCAGCATTTT.

In its sample, this clonotype was seen a few times. The J gene is TRBJ2-1, the V gene TRBV20-1, with D possibly matching TRBD2 (5 bases). This CDR3 is built from 12 residues. Per the germline V gene, CDR1 is DFQATT and CDR2 is SNEGSKA (reference sequence). V was clipped by 6 bases and J by 8 bases, with 14 bases between them. CDR3 bases: TGCAGTGCAGAGGGTTGGACGGATGAGCAGTTCTTC. Its protein product is CSAEGWTDEQFF.